Listed below are T cell receptor beta chains from one sample, sequenced in a study of blood T cell repertoires in COVID-19. The method was immunoSEQ multiplex PCR; TCRdb's version includes in-frame clones alone and lacks a portion of them. The repertoire includes more than 350,000 clones, about 88% of them detected once, and 1.4% to 1.5% sits in the top ten. The sequenced sample was PBMCs or T cells enriched from blood (not recorded which). These receptors were collected from a woman between 18 and 29 years old who had been exposed to COVID-19. Both conserved end residues are part of each CDR3. The D gene is left open where the match is weak. The size of a clone is reported for some rows only, either as once, few or many, or as a class for expanded clones.

TRBV5-1,NA,TRBJ2-7,few,CASSLADGKYEQYF,TGCGCCAGCAGCCTTGCGGACGGGAAGTACGAGCAGTACTTC
TRBV27,TRBD1,TRBJ2-1,once,CASSLAGTGLGNEQFF,TGTGCCAGCAGTTTAGCCGGGACAGGTCTAGGCAATGAGCAGTTCTTC
TRBV7-6,NA,TRBJ2-2,NA,CASSLETEGLKNTGELFF,TGTGCCAGCAGCTTAGAAACCGAGGGACTGAAGAACACCGGGGAGCTGTTTTTT
TRBV6-5,NA,TRBJ1-2,NA,CASSYSGTNYGYTF,TGTGCCAGCAGTTACTCCGGGACAAACTATGGCTACACCTTC
TRBV11-2,NA,TRBJ1-4,NA,CASSLRTNTNEKLFF,TGTGCCAGCAGCCTCCGGACAAATACTAATGAAAAACTGTTTTTT
TRBV13,NA,TRBJ2-7,NA,CASSLGVLFGNEQYF,TGTGCCAGCAGCTTAGGCGTGCTTTTCGGGAACGAGCAGTACTTC
TRBV7-9,NA,TRBJ1-1,NA,CASSFIPEAFF,TGTGCCAGCAGCTTTATCCCTGAAGCTTTCTTT
TRBV6-6,NA,TRBJ2-7,once,CASTTSRGYEQYF,TGTGCCAGCACTACTTCTAGAGGGTACGAGCAGTACTTC
TRBV27,TRBD1,TRBJ1-4,NA,CASSLGGTGNEKLFF,TGTGCCAGCAGTTTAGGGGGGACAGGGAACGAAAAACTGTTTTTT
TRBV19,TRBD2,TRBJ2-7,NA,CASRGLDSYEQYF,TGTGCCAGTAGGGGACTAGACTCCTACGAGCAGTACTTC
TRBV28,TRBD2,TRBJ2-2,few,CASSGSGENTGELFF,TGTGCCAGCAGTGGGAGCGGGGAAAACACCGGGGAGCTGTTTTTT
TRBV7-3,NA,TRBJ1-5,few,CASSPRTAQHPRRSQPQHF,TGTGCCAGCAGCCCGAGGACAGCCCAACACCCCCGGCGTAGTCAGCCCCAGCATTTT
TRBV19,NA,TRBJ1-6,NA,CASSTKQVSPLHF,TGTGCCAGTAGTACTAAACAGGTTTCACCCCTCCACTTT
TRBV28,NA,TRBJ1-5,NA,CASSSPLGGGGNQPQHF,TGTGCCAGCAGTTCCCCCTTGGGGGGTGGTGGCAATCAGCCCCAGCATTTT
TRBV29-1,NA,TRBJ2-6,NA,CSAAAGPGSGANVLTF,TGCAGCGCCGCTGCAGGCCCTGGCTCTGGGGCCAACGTCCTGACTTTC
TRBV28,NA,TRBJ2-7,NA,CASSLRELYEQYF,TGTGCCAGCAGTTTACGAGAATTGTACGAGCAGTACTTC
TRBV7-8,NA,TRBJ1-2,once,CASSLRGPNYGYTF,TGTGCCAGCAGCTTAAGAGGGCCTAACTATGGCTACACCTTC
TRBV6-5,NA,TRBJ1-1,NA,CASSYSRTANTEAFF,TGTGCCAGCAGTTACTCCAGAACAGCGAACACTGAAGCTTTCTTT
TRBV7-3,NA,TRBJ2-7,NA,CASSPPGGVEYF,TGTGCCAGCAGTCCACCAGGAGGGGTTGAGTACTTC
TRBV6-5,TRBD1,TRBJ2-5,NA,CASEEQGAGETQYF,TGTGCCAGCGAAGAACAGGGGGCCGGAGAGACCCAGTACTTC
TRBV4-3,TRBD1,TRBJ2-5,once,CASSRAKQGAETQYF,TGCGCCAGCAGCCGAGCGAAACAGGGGGCGGAGACCCAGTACTTC
TRBV27,TRBD2,TRBJ2-3,NA,CASSSGTNKDTQYF,TGTGCCAGCAGTTCCGGGACTAACAAAGATACGCAGTATTTT
TRBV5-1,TRBD2,TRBJ2-1,NA,CASSFLAGGNNEQFF,TGCGCCAGCAGCTTTCTAGCGGGGGGGAACAATGAGCAGTTCTTC
TRBV27,NA,TRBJ2-1,once,CASSPGTLSYNEQFF,TGTGCCAGCAGTCCAGGGACACTGTCCTACAATGAGCAGTTCTTC
TRBV19,NA,TRBJ1-3,NA,CASTQPGSGNTIYF,TGTGCCAGTACCCAACCGGGTTCTGGAAACACCATATATTTT
TRBV18,NA,TRBJ2-1,NA,CASSPTPGTYNEQFF,TGTGCCAGCTCACCTACCCCCGGGACTTACAATGAGCAGTTCTTC
TRBV5-1,TRBD1,TRBJ1-2,NA,CASGLEGAAGYTF,TGCGCCAGCGGCCTCGAGGGGGCAGCTGGCTACACCTTC
TRBV28,NA,TRBJ1-2,NA,CASSPHGELSGYTF,TGTGCCAGCAGTCCCCACGGGGAACTTAGTGGCTACACCTTC
TRBV7-8,NA,TRBJ1-1,NA,CASSIDRPYVAFF,TGTGCCAGCAGCATTGACAGGCCCTATGTAGCTTTCTTT
TRBV5-1,TRBD2,TRBJ2-3,NA,CASSLAGRDLHTQYF,TGCGCCAGCAGCTTGGCCGGGAGGGACCTTCATACGCAGTATTTT
TRBV15,NA,TRBJ1-1,NA,CATSRAAQGTEAFF,TGTGCCACCAGCAGAGCAGCCCAGGGGACTGAAGCTTTCTTT